This TCR beta chain was recovered during a study of blood T cells in healthy people across ages (dated by TCRdb to between 2014 and 2017). About the study as a whole: In model experiments, roughly one uniquely barcoded TCR beta cDNA molecule per two T cells was captured by template switching. Donors were grouped into four age groups: young (average approximately 16 years), middle-aged (39), aged (roughly 62) and long-lived (approximately 75). Two additional independent replicas of 1 million unique cDNA reads from the same blood draw were analyzed for two donors (one aged 18 to 29 and one aged 80 or older). To track age-related changes in TCR beta repertoire diversity, the study relied on deep sequencing normalized with unique cDNA molecular identifiers. To avoid experimental bias, donors of different ages were spread randomly across the sequencing lanes. Here is what the overall study found, with its caveats: Bulk unsorted PBMC profiling prevented conclusive comparison of naive and antigen-experienced compartments. Observed TCR beta diversity per million T cells fell roughly linearly with age, and a significant reduction was already apparent by age around 39. Because the CMV infection status of the donors was unknown, age-related changes in expanded clonotypes may potentially have been confounded. Observed TCR beta diversity correlated strongly with the percentage of naive T cells measured by flow cytometry. Estimates of total diversity based on one million sequenced T cells were regarded as lower bounds and as underestimates. Compared with the aged group, more naive CD4+ T cells, fewer expanded clones and increased TCR diversity were shown by the long-lived group, suggesting age selection.

At the junction V is shortened by 4 bases and J by 7 bases, with 19 bases in between. Taken from cysteine to phenylalanine, the CDR3 has 15 residues. This entry keeps only the CDR3 DNA: 45 bases, framed from base 1. CDR1 and CDR2 were assigned from the germline V gene as SQVTM and ANQGSEA. The donors were about 40 Caucasian individuals from Russia, aged 6 to 90 years, who were systemically healthy. Around 10 milliliters of peripheral blood were drawn from each donor into EDTA-treated Vacutainer tubes. PBMCs were isolated by Ficoll-Paque density-gradient centrifugation, with at least 7 million obtained per sample. Total RNA, at least 6 micrograms per sample, was extracted from PBMCs with Trizol reagent. The percentages of naive CD45RAhigh/CD27high T cells were determined by flow cytometry on a PBMC aliquot from every donor. Library creation used 5' RACE. Reads for this sample came from an Illumina HiSeq 2500. A second PCR of roughly 6 to 11 cycles was performed with a sample-barcoded 5' primer and a J-beta primer mix. A template-switch 5' adaptor carrying 12 random nucleotides introduced a unique molecular identifier onto each TCR beta cDNA molecule. At least 3 million CDR3-containing paired-end reads were obtained from each sample. The Mint cDNA synthesis kit, primed by a TRBC-specific oligonucleotide, was used to synthesize first-strand cDNA from all RNA. All cDNA was treated with uracil-DNA glycosylase and then went through a first 18-cycle PCR with the universal primers M1SS and BC2_uni_R. As for the authors' bioinformatics: Normalization of each sample was performed by random selection of 1 million high-quality reads, each carrying a distinct molecular identifier. Reads with shared molecular identifiers were discarded instead of being binned into consensus sequences. MiTCR, with a Q25 quality threshold and the strictest error-elimination algorithm, was used for CDR3 identification, clonotype clustering and error correction. A nonparametric unseen species model using Euler transformation provided a lower-bound estimate of total TCR beta diversity. The raw public reads went through TCRdb reprocessing: fastp at Q25, MiXCR clone calling, in-frame beta chains kept. All rows with the same CDR3 protein become a single entry with the most common DNA and genes. The V and J calls follow TCRdb's processing rather than the paper's. The sample yields under 800,000 distinct CDR3 sequences; around a fifth were counted once. The ten biggest clones cover approximately 3.7% of the sample.

This clonotype was detected only a few times. Its antigen remains undetermined. The sample holds no much larger clone one base away, and base qualities are not on file. The receptor was isolated from a man between 70 and 80 years old in good health. In this chain, TRBV29-1 is recombined with TRBJ2-2; TRBD2 could be the D gene, as 6 bases match. Specimen: blood. The bases read TGCAGCGTTGGCGGGGACCCATATGGCGTCGGGGAGCTGTTTTTT. It is translated as CSVGGDPYGVGELFF.